This T cell receptor beta chain is drawn from a study of T cells in tuberculosis. On the study more broadly: Sequenced TCRs come from CD1B-GMM tetramer-binding T cells. Study observations and caveats: Shorter CDR3-alpha in active tuberculosis partly drove smaller distances.

Trimming took 2 bases from V and 5 from J, leaving 9 bases between them. This CDR3 has 13 residues. Germline V gene sequence: CDR1 MNHEY, CDR2 SVGAGI. Clones were sequenced by immunoSEQ multiplex PCR, and TCRdb holds only the in-frame ones, with some missing. This sample has about 34,000 clones, with approximately 94% found just once. With regard to this clone: Antigen: not known.

The time point is: new active TB diagnosis, blood taken before or within 7 days of starting treatment. Active tuberculosis patients were new diagnoses, HIV-seronegative, South African, and aged 18 years or older. The clonotype originates from an adult with tuberculosis. Sequences were derived from PBMCs, sampled at tuberculosis diagnosis. The V call is TRBV6-5, the J call TRBJ1-2, with D perhaps TRBD1 (5 bases). The CDR3 loop reads CASSYQGRYGYTF. The DNA of the CDR3 is TGTGCCAGCAGTTACCAGGGAAGGTATGGCTACACCTTC.